These T cell receptor beta chains were read from a single sample in a study of T-cell memory formation after mild COVID-19. TCRdb recomputed calls from the 5' RACE reads with MiXCR, one row per CDR3 protein. The top ten hold 10% to 15% of the sample, which has roughly 450,000 distinct CDR3 sequences, around a sixth seen once. Sequenced input: PBMCs or a T cell subset sorted from them (not recorded which). The receptor source for this set is an adult woman who had mild COVID-19 (a few samples of this study predate the infection). Cell type and time point are not known. Both conserved end residues are part of each CDR3. Fields, in order: CDR3 protein, CDR3 DNA, V gene, D gene, clone size, J gene. The D gene is left open where the match is weak. Size tells how often a clone was seen (once, few, many) or the class of an expanded clone, and some rows leave it out.

CDR3: CASSRERVTDTQYF
DNA: TGTGCCAGCAGCCGGGAGCGGGTCACAGATACGCAGTATTTT
V: TRBV3-1
D: -
size: many
J: TRBJ2-3

CDR3: CASSGGLAGDVEQFF
DNA: TGTGCCAGCAGCGGGGGACTAGCGGGAGACGTTGAGCAGTTCTTC
V: TRBV11-2
D: TRBD2
size: -
J: TRBJ2-1

CDR3: CAIRGTGAGPNEQFF
DNA: TGTGCCATCAGAGGAACAGGGGCCGGACCCAATGAGCAGTTCTTC
V: TRBV10-3
D: TRBD1
size: many
J: TRBJ2-1

CDR3: CSVGTGITGELFF
DNA: TGCAGCGTTGGGACAGGGATCACCGGGGAGCTGTTTTTT
V: TRBV29-1
D: TRBD1
size: many
J: TRBJ2-2

CDR3: CASSLVGTSYNTDTQYF
DNA: TGTGCAAGCAGTTTAGTAGGAACTAGCTATAACACAGATACGCAGTATTTT
V: TRBV12-3/TRBV12-4
D: -
size: -
J: TRBJ2-3

CDR3: CASSDLPGETQYF
DNA: TGTGCCAGCAGTGATTTACCCGGGGAGACCCAGTACTTC
V: TRBV6-1
D: -
size: -
J: TRBJ2-5

CDR3: CASSLMRAYEQFF
DNA: TGTGCCAGCAGTTTAATGAGGGCCTATGAGCAGTTCTTC
V: TRBV12-3/TRBV12-4
D: -
size: few
J: TRBJ2-1

CDR3: CASSLRQLDTQYF
DNA: TGCGCCAGCAGCTTGAGACAGTTAGATACGCAGTATTTT
V: TRBV5-1
D: -
size: few
J: TRBJ2-3

CDR3: CASSLPATDTEAFF
DNA: TGTGCCAGCAGCTTACCAGCTACGGACACTGAAGCTTTCTTT
V: TRBV7-6
D: -
size: -
J: TRBJ1-1

CDR3: CASSLDRGADTQYF
DNA: TGTGCCAGCAGCCTGGACAGGGGGGCAGATACGCAGTATTTT
V: TRBV4-2
D: TRBD1
size: few
J: TRBJ2-3

CDR3: CASSRWGDSYNEQFF
DNA: TGCGCCAGCAGTCGGTGGGGGGACTCCTACAATGAGCAGTTCTTC
V: TRBV5-1
D: -
size: many
J: TRBJ2-1

CDR3: CASSQAASGNYEQFF
DNA: TGCGCCAGCAGCCAAGCGGCTAGCGGGAACTATGAGCAGTTCTTC
V: TRBV4-3
D: TRBD2
size: few
J: TRBJ2-1

CDR3: CSARDSGGLVATDTQYF
DNA: TGCAGTGCTAGAGATAGTGGGGGACTAGTAGCAACAGATACGCAGTATTTT
V: TRBV20-1
D: TRBD2
size: -
J: TRBJ2-3

CDR3: CASSWGGNTEAFF
DNA: TGTGCCAGCAGTTGGGGAGGGAACACTGAAGCTTTCTTT
V: TRBV12-3/TRBV12-4
D: -
size: -
J: TRBJ1-1

CDR3: CASSVRVAAYNEQFF
DNA: TGTGCCAGCAGCGTTCGGGTAGCGGCGTACAATGAGCAGTTCTTC
V: TRBV12-3/TRBV12-4
D: -
size: -
J: TRBJ2-1

CDR3: CASSYETGTSGETQYF
DNA: TGCGCCAGCAGCTACGAGACGGGGACTAGCGGAGAGACCCAGTACTTC
V: TRBV5-1
D: TRBD2
size: -
J: TRBJ2-5

CDR3: CASSLSREKLFF
DNA: TGTGCCAGCAGCTTGAGTCGGGAAAAACTGTTTTTT
V: TRBV7-8
D: -
size: -
J: TRBJ1-4

CDR3: CASSNRAGRNNEQFF
DNA: TGTGCCAGCAGCAATCGAGCGGGGAGAAACAATGAGCAGTTCTTC
V: TRBV7-9
D: TRBD2
size: few
J: TRBJ2-1

CDR3: CSARSRRGVSYEQYF
DNA: TGCAGTGCTAGATCACGACGCGGGGTCTCCTACGAGCAGTACTTC
V: TRBV20-1
D: -
size: few
J: TRBJ2-7

CDR3: CSATRLAEQFF
DNA: TGCAGTGCTACCAGACTGGCAGAGCAGTTCTTC
V: TRBV20-1
D: -
size: -
J: TRBJ2-1

CDR3: CASRSIGQNTEAFF
DNA: TGTGCCAGTAGGAGCATCGGACAGAACACTGAAGCTTTCTTT
V: TRBV19
D: -
size: -
J: TRBJ1-1

CDR3: CASSGPGTSLGDGYTF
DNA: TGTGCCAGCAGTGGGCCGGGGACATCCCTCGGTGATGGCTACACCTTC
V: TRBV6-2/TRBV6-3
D: -
size: few
J: TRBJ1-2

CDR3: CASSPRALGGSYEQYF
DNA: TGTGCCAGCAGCCCCAGGGCCCTTGGAGGTAGTTACGAGCAGTACTTC
V: TRBV7-2
D: -
size: few
J: TRBJ2-7

CDR3: CASSSLWVTQYF
DNA: TGTGCCAGCAGCTCTCTTTGGGTTACGCAGTATTTT
V: TRBV21-1
D: -
size: -
J: TRBJ2-3

CDR3: CASRHPSGGVLDTQYF
DNA: TGTGCCAGCCGTCACCCTAGCGGGGGCGTACTGGATACGCAGTATTTT
V: TRBV12-3/TRBV12-4
D: TRBD2
size: few
J: TRBJ2-3

CDR3: CASSSGGPNQPQHF
DNA: TGTGCCAGCAGTTCCGGGGGGCCCAATCAGCCCCAGCATTTT
V: TRBV12-3/TRBV12-4
D: -
size: -
J: TRBJ1-5

CDR3: CASTPTGQFEQYF
DNA: TGTGCCAGCACCCCAACAGGGCAATTCGAGCAGTACTTC
V: TRBV7-9
D: -
size: few
J: TRBJ2-7

CDR3: CASCEGGSTDTQYF
DNA: TGTGCCAGCTGCGAGGGGGGGAGCACAGATACGCAGTATTTT
V: TRBV6-5
D: -
size: few
J: TRBJ2-3